The TCR beta chain under discussion was sequenced for a study of tumor T cells in aggressive B-cell lymphoma. Sequencing used immunoSEQ multiplex PCR; TCRdb keeps in-frame clones, though not all of them. The data show 3,000 or so clones, about nine tenths seen once. Note on this clone: An end of the junction differs from the germline gene, which may be a read error. This specimen includes other DNA sequences encoding the same CDR3.

Germline assignment: CDR1 GTSNPN and CDR2 SVGIG (reference sequence). The CDR3 sequence is 14 residues long. This TCR was sampled from an adult with diffuse large B cell lymphoma. The sample was tumor tissue. The rearrangement uses TRBV30 and TRBJ1-1; D is undetermined. The CDR3 region is CAWNVLGVNTEAFF. CDR3 nucleotides: TGTGCCTGGAATGTATTGGGCGTTAACACTGAAGCCTTCTTT.